The 20 T cell receptor beta chains below were found in one sample sequenced in a study of shared T cell receptors in the human thymus. Here immunoSEQ multiplex PCR was the method, and the copy in TCRdb shows in-frame clones only, minus some. The repertoire holds 650,000 to 950,000 clones, 80% to 90% seen once, with around 0.0099% in the top ten. Another study also made use of these data, one on human thymus T cells.

Sequencing was done on a sample of thymocytes. The receptor set was obtained from a girl under two years old with a congenital heart defect.

This rearrangement joins TRBV29-1 to TRBJ1-1, with 8 nucleotides matching TRBD1. Germline V gene data show CDR1 as SQVTM and CDR2 as ANQGSEA. The CDR3 consists of 14 residues. After removal of 7 bases from V and 1 base from J, the junction contained 8 bases not matched to a gene. Here the CDR3 DNA reads TGCAGCGAAAACAGGGGGGTTGGGAACACTGAAGCTTTCTTT. Its protein product is CSENRGVGNTEAFF.

DNA for the CDR3: TGCGCCAGCAGCCCTACCTTTGAAGAGCGGGGCCAAGAGACCCAGTACTTC. It codes for CASSPTFEERGQETQYF. The chain is built from TRBV4-3 and TRBJ2-5; 7 bases match TRBD2. CDR3 length equals 17 residues. J gave up 1 base and V 4 bases, and 12 bases lay outside the gene matches. Germline CDR1 reads LGHNA; CDR2 reads YSLEER.

The CDR3 loop is CASSKSWSGLNYGYTF. The CDR3 nucleotides are TGTGCCAGCAGTAAAAGCTGGTCGGGACTGAACTATGGCTACACCTTC. The rearrangement uses TRBV28 and TRBJ1-2; D possibly corresponds to TRBD1 (5 bases). The CDR3 spans 16 residues. Trimming cost V 5 bases and J 2 bases, with 18 bases left between them. The germline CDR1 and CDR2 sequences are MDHEN and SYDVKM.

This chain connects TRBV29-1 to TRBJ2-1, with 9 bases aligning to TRBD1. This CDR3 spans 15 amino acids. Germline loops: CDR1 SQVTM, CDR2 ANQGSEA. V gave up 5 bases and J gave up 6 bases; unmatched junction bases: 11. The chain's CDR3 is CSVSRGQGGGNEQFF. The CDR3 DNA reads as TGCAGCGTTTCCCGGGGACAGGGCGGGGGCAATGAGCAGTTCTTC.

The chain is built from TRBV28 and TRBJ1-2; maybe TRBD1 (5 bases). The germline gives CDR1 MDHEN, CDR2 SYDVKM. V was shortened by 6 bases and J by 7 bases, with 15 bases between the two germline ends. This CDR3 has 13 residues. CDR3 residues: CASSLGGVGGYTF. In DNA form, the CDR3 reads TGTGCCAGCAGCCTTGGGGGGGTGGGTGGCTACACCTTC.

The J gene is TRBJ1-2, the V gene TRBV7-2; D may be TRBD1 (5 bases). The V gene's germline CDR1 is SGHTA and CDR2 FQGNSA. The CDR3 runs 16 residues. Trimming took off 2 bases at V and 5 bases at J, with 18 bases between the two ends. This CDR3 reads CASSLTPTETQYGYTF. The CDR3 DNA reads as TGTGCCAGCAGCTTAACCCCGACAGAGACCCAATATGGCTACACCTTC.

This clone has only one observation. The chain joins TRBV9 to TRBJ2-3; 8 nucleotides match TRBD2. The CDR3 length is 17 residues. CDR1 is SGDLS, CDR2 YYNGEE, per germline. The V and J ends lost 4 bases and 2 bases, in that order; junction bases with no gene match: 12. In DNA form, the CDR3 reads TGTGCCAGCAGCCCTAGACCCACTAGCGGAATCACAGATACGCAGTATTTT. This translates into CASSPRPTSGITDTQYF.

This clone was recorded once. The V and J genes are TRBV5-1 and TRBJ2-2, with 8 bases lining up with TRBD2. Trimming cost V 2 bases and J 6 bases; bases outside gene matches: 18. The V gene's germline CDR1 is SGHRS and CDR2 YFSETQ. This CDR3 contains 19 residues. The CDR3 here is CASSLPPQPRGGRPGELFF. The CDR3 region has the DNA TGCGCCAGCAGCTTACCCCCTCAACCTCGGGGGGGCCGACCCGGGGAGCTGTTTTTT.

The gene calls are TRBV2 and TRBJ2-6, with a possible D match to TRBD1 (6 bases). V dropped 8 bases and J dropped 3 bases, with 14 bases sitting between them. The germline CDR1 and CDR2 sequences are SNHLY and FYNNEI. This CDR3 contains 15 residues. CDR3 loop: CASGYRAFGANVLTF. The CDR3 bases are TGTGCCAGCGGCTACAGGGCTTTTGGGGCCAACGTCCTGACTTTC.

The chain recombines TRBV4-1 with TRBJ1-4, with 7 bases that match TRBD1. Germline CDR1 and CDR2: MGHRA and YSYEKL. V dropped 3 bases and J dropped 4; count of bases not matched to a gene: 11. There are 17 residues in the CDR3. The CDR3 DNA reads TGCGCCAGCAGCCACCAACCTTCCGGGACAGTTAATGAAAAACTGTTTTTT. It specifies CASSHQPSGTVNEKLFF.

The chain uses TRBV19 and TRBJ1-2; 7 bases align to TRBD1. The CDR3 is made up of 15 amino acids. Germline V lookup: CDR1 LNHDA, CDR2 SQIVND (reference sequence). With 2 bases clipped from V and 4 bases from J, the junction kept 7 bases outside the gene matches. DNA of the CDR3: TGTGCCAGTAGTATATCCAGGACAGGAGGCTATGGCTACACCTTC. Translation gives CASSISRTGGYGYTF.

The rearrangement links TRBV5-3 to TRBJ2-7; D not resolved. TRBV5-3 is identified as an open reading frame with a role that is uncertain. The CDR3 is 13 amino acids. With 1 base removed from V and 1 base from J, the gap between germline ends came to 6 bases. The chain's CDR3 is CARSLRVSYEQYF. As DNA, the CDR3 is TGTGCCAGAAGCTTGCGGGTATCCTACGAGCAGTACTTC.

V and J are TRBV12-5 and TRBJ1-1; TRBD1 agrees at 8 bases. The V gene's germline CDR1 is LGHNT and CDR2 FRNRAP. The CDR3 contains 19 residues. V trimming: 2 bases; J trimming: 2 bases; junction bases outside the gene matches: 16. The CDR3 DNA is TGTGCTAGTGGTTTGTATCGTAATGAGGACAGGGTTATCAACACTGAAGCTTTCTTT. It is translated as CASGLYRNEDRVINTEAFF.

V is TRBV28 and J is TRBJ1-6, with 7 bases fitting TRBD1. Per germline, CDR1 MDHEN and CDR2 SYDVKM. The J segment lost 10 bases and the V segment lost 4 bases, leaving 19 bases of the junction unmatched. The CDR3 is 18 amino acids. The CDR3, as DNA: TGTGCCAGCAGTTCCCAGGGACAGCCTCGAGGTAGGAGCTCACCCCTCCACTTT. Translated, it gives CASSSQGQPRGRSSPLHF.

The chain employs TRBV7-2 and TRBJ1-2; 7 bases fit TRBD1. V shed 4 bases, J shed 2 bases, and the junction held 7 bases outside the gene matches. Germline lookup yields CDR1 SGHTA and CDR2 FQGNSA. CDR3 length: 15 amino acids. The CDR3 protein is CASSYRTGHNYGYTF. The DNA for the CDR3 is TGTGCCAGCAGCTACCGGACAGGACACAACTATGGCTACACCTTC.

This clone occurred once. The chain uses TRBV6-5 and TRBJ1-4, with D possibly TRBD1 on 6 matching bases. With 4 bases removed from V and 8 bases from J, the gap between germline ends came to 14 bases. Germline lookup yields CDR1 MNHEY and CDR2 SVGAGI. This CDR3 is 14 amino acids long. The CDR3 reads CASSSHRDYEKLFF. As DNA, the CDR3 is TGTGCCAGCAGTTCTCACAGGGATTACGAAAAACTGTTTTTT.

This chain's CDR3 is CASSDRDRGPYEQYF. The CDR3, as DNA: TGTGCCAGCAGCGACCGGGACAGGGGGCCCTACGAGCAGTACTTC. The chain couples TRBV7-9 to TRBJ2-7; 12 bases are a match to TRBD1. Germline trimming cut 5 bases from V and 2 bases from J; bases unmatched to any gene: 4. The CDR3 totals 15 residues. Germline assignment: CDR1 SEHNR and CDR2 FQNEAQ (reference sequence).

The CDR3 DNA follows: TGTGCCAGCAGCTCACAAGGAGGCGAATATAGCAATCAGCCCCAGCATTTT. Residues: CASSSQGGEYSNQPQHF. This chain links TRBV9 with TRBJ1-5; D ambiguous. Germline CDR1 and CDR2: SGDLS and YYNGEE. The CDR3 runs to 17 residues. Trimming took 4 bases from V and 0 from J, leaving 17 bases between them.

The chain carries TRBV2 and TRBJ2-7, with 9 positions matching TRBD1. Germline CDR1 reads SNHLY; CDR2 reads FYNNEI. With 0 bases clipped from V and 2 bases from J, the junction kept 2 bases outside the gene matches. This CDR3 region has 15 residues. CDR3 in amino acids: CASSEARTGAYEQYF. CDR3 sequence (DNA): TGTGCCAGCAGTGAAGCAAGGACAGGGGCCTACGAGCAGTACTTC.

The chain combines TRBV29-1 with TRBJ1-5; D may be TRBD1 (5 bases). The CDR3 spans 13 residues. Trimming left V 2 bases short and J 6 bases short, with 11 bases between. Germline V gives CDR1 SQVTM, CDR2 ANQGSEA. CDR3 nucleotide sequence: TGCAGCGTTGAATTGGGGGGGGGTCAGCCCCAGCATTTT. It is translated as CSVELGGGQPQHF.